Shown below are 27 T cell receptor beta chains from a single sample sequenced in a study of T cell changes during pregnancy in multiple sclerosis. Assay: immunoSEQ multiplex PCR; the TCRdb copy retains only in-frame clones and omits some. The sample holds under 95,000 clones; 85% to 95% are singletons and the top ten take 2% to 2.5%. Source: peripheral blood, taken after pregnancy. These receptors were collected from a female donor with multiple sclerosis, enrolled in a pregnancy study.

J is TRBJ1-5 and V is TRBV18, with 7 bases that match TRBD1. Germline lookup yields CDR1 KGHSH and CDR2 LQKENI. The V segment lost 4 bases and the J segment 5 bases; nucleotides outside the gene matches: 11. This CDR3 region has 16 residues. CDR3 amino acids: CASSLEFRDRYQPQHF. As DNA, the CDR3 is TGTGCCAGCTCACTTGAGTTTCGGGACAGATATCAGCCCCAGCATTTT.

V and J are TRBV6-5 and TRBJ2-1; 8 bases map to TRBD1. Germline V lookup: CDR1 MNHEY, CDR2 SVGAGI. Unmatched junction bases numbered 5, after V lost 0 bases and J lost 7 bases. The CDR3 totals 15 residues. CDR3 in DNA: TGTGCCAGCAGTTACTCGAGTACAGGGGGGAATGAGCAGTTCTTC. This encodes CASSYSSTGGNEQFF.

This chain connects TRBV5-4 to TRBJ1-1; no definite D call. V lost 0 bases to trimming and J lost 8 bases, with 11 bases between them. Per the germline V gene, CDR1 is SGHNT and CDR2 is YYREEE (reference sequence). The CDR3 runs 13 residues. CDR3 residues: CASSLAGEEEAFF. The CDR3 nucleotides read TGTGCCAGCAGCTTGGCCGGGGAAGAAGAAGCTTTCTTT.

This clone was detected once. This rearrangement joins TRBV6-1 to TRBJ1-2; D is uncertain. CDR1 is MNHNS and CDR2 is SASEGT in the germline V gene. The CDR3 totals 11 residues. Deletions cut 10 bases from V and 1 base from J, with 7 bases between. The CDR3 region is CATFLNYGYTF. CDR3 coding DNA: TGTGCCACTTTTCTTAACTATGGCTACACCTTC.

V gene TRBV19 combines with J gene TRBJ1-5, with 11 nucleotides matching TRBD1. Per germline, CDR1 LNHDA and CDR2 SQIVND (reference sequence). The CDR3 contains 14 residues. V trimming: 6 bases; J trimming: 5 bases; junction bases outside the gene matches: 3. CDR3 nucleotides: TGTGCCAGTAGGGACAGGGGGCAATATCAGCCCCAGCATTTT. Residues: CASRDRGQYQPQHF.

The chain carries TRBV6-5 and TRBJ2-7; 7 bases are shared with TRBD1. CDR3 length: 14 amino acids. The V gene end was trimmed by 0 bases and the J gene end by 3 bases; junction bases not matched to a gene: 2. Looked up from germline, CDR1 is MNHEY and CDR2 is SVGAGI. CDR3 amino acids: CASSYSRQGYEQYF. The DNA for the CDR3 is TGTGCCAGCAGTTACTCAAGACAGGGCTACGAGCAGTACTTC.

This chain links TRBV6-5 with TRBJ2-5; 9 positions agree with TRBD2. There are 12 residues in the CDR3. V gave up 11 bases and J gave up 8 bases; unmatched junction bases: 9. Germline V lookup: CDR1 MNHEY, CDR2 SVGAGI. CDR3 amino acids: CAAGGDLGTQYF. As DNA, the CDR3 is TGTGCCGCGGGGGGGGACCTAGGAACCCAGTACTTC.

The chain couples TRBV6-6 to TRBJ2-7; TRBD1 aligns across 9 bases. J was trimmed by 1 base and V by 5 bases; bases with no gene match: 3. Germline loops: CDR1 MNHNY, CDR2 SVGAGI (reference sequence). This CDR3 has 14 residues. Written as DNA, the CDR3 is TGTGCCAGCAGTGGGACAGGGAATTCCTACGAGCAGTACTTC. Its protein product is CASSGTGNSYEQYF.

The chain is built from TRBV19 and TRBJ1-6; D unresolved. Trimming pared 0 bases from V and 10 bases from J, leaving 7 bases between. The CDR3 has 13 residues. The germline V gene has CDR1 LNHDA and CDR2 SQIVND (reference sequence). CDR3 coding DNA: TGTGCCAGTAGTATAGACTCCTACTCACCCCTCCACTTT. Protein product: CASSIDSYSPLHF. Full variable domain (remainder filled in from reference TRBV19 and TRBJ1-6): DGGITQSPKYLFRKEGQNVTLSCEQNLNHDAMYWYRQDPGQGLRLIYYSQIVNDFQKGDIAEGYSVSREKKESFPLTVTSAQKNPTAFYLCASSIDSYSPLHFGNGTRLTVT.

The chain is built from TRBV6-5 and TRBJ1-1; TRBD1 matches 8 bases. Trimming cost V 0 bases and J 5 bases; bases outside gene matches: 5. CDR3 length: 15 amino acids. Germline CDR1 and CDR2: MNHEY and SVGAGI. The CDR3 region has the DNA TGTGCCAGCAGTTACTCGGGGACAGGCAGAACTGAAGCTTTCTTT. The encoded protein is CASSYSGTGRTEAFF.

The chain uses TRBV7-9 and TRBJ2-2, with 7 bases that match TRBD2. Germline V gene sequence: CDR1 SEHNR, CDR2 FQNEAQ (reference sequence). Unmatched junction bases numbered 8, after V lost 7 bases and J lost 0 bases. This CDR3 spans 16 amino acids. CDR3 amino acids: CASKRGVGSNTGELFF. The CDR3 DNA reads as TGTGCCAGCAAGCGGGGTGTAGGATCGAACACCGGGGAGCTGTTTTTT.

This chain connects TRBV19 to TRBJ2-7; 7 nucleotides line up with TRBD1. The V segment lost 6 bases and the J segment 5 bases; nucleotides outside the gene matches: 16. Germline CDR1 is LNHDA and CDR2 is SQIVND (reference sequence). The length of the CDR3 is 16 residues. CDR3: CASSTTGAPRPHEQYF. For the CDR3, the DNA is TGTGCCAGTAGCACAACAGGGGCCCCTCGTCCTCACGAGCAGTACTTC.

The chain has TRBV14 and TRBJ1-1; D perhaps matches TRBD1 (6 bases). V was cut by 4 bases and J by 4 bases, with 13 bases left in between. This CDR3 has 14 residues. Germline CDR1 and CDR2: SGHDN and FVKESK. This chain's CDR3 is CASSPHREGTEAFF. CDR3 coding DNA: TGTGCCAGCAGCCCCCACAGGGAGGGCACTGAAGCTTTCTTT.

This chain links TRBV21-1 with TRBJ1-2; TRBD1, the table's D call, was not compared with the DNA. TRBV21-1 is listed as a pseudogene. CDR3 length equals 14 residues. The DNA of the CDR3 is TGTGCCAGCAGTCCCCAGGGTGCTAACTATGGCTACACCTTC. Its protein is CASSPQGANYGYTF.

The V gene is TRBV7-2, the J gene TRBJ2-3, with 11 bases that match TRBD2. Germline CDR1 reads SGHTA; CDR2 reads FQGNSA. V shed 8 bases and J 0 bases; nucleotides not matched to a gene: 10. The length of the CDR3 is 17 residues. As DNA, the CDR3 is TGTGCCAGCCTTGTAGCGGGGGGGCCTTTTAGCACAGATACGCAGTATTTT. As protein: CASLVAGGPFSTDTQYF.

This chain joins TRBV7-3 and TRBJ2-2; perhaps TRBD2 as D (6 bases). Germline assignment: CDR1 SGHTA and CDR2 FQGTGA. Trimming left V 0 bases short and J 0 bases short, with 11 bases between. This CDR3 has 17 amino acids. For the CDR3, the DNA is TGTGCCAGCAGCTTAACCCCCGGAGGGGCGAACACCGGGGAGCTGTTTTTT. It yields the protein CASSLTPGGANTGELFF.

This clone appeared once. This rearrangement joins TRBV25-1 to TRBJ2-1; TRBD2 agrees at 7 bases. This CDR3 comprises 17 residues. Trimming at V came to 3 bases and at J to 8 bases, leaving 16 bases not matched to a gene. Germline CDR1 reads MGHDK; CDR2 reads SYGVNS. CDR3 sequence: CASSEEWWGGRGDEQFF. CDR3 bases: TGTGCCAGCAGTGAGGAATGGTGGGGGGGACGGGGGGATGAGCAGTTCTTC.

The chain has TRBV7-2 and TRBJ2-7; 9 nucleotides agree with TRBD1. The germline V gene encodes CDR1 SGHTA and CDR2 FQGNSA. V was pared by 3 bases and J by 5 bases, with 2 bases of the junction left unmatched. This CDR3 contains 13 residues. CDR3 nucleotides: TGTGCCAGCAGCTTGGACAGGGGTAACGAGCAGTACTTC. Its translation is CASSLDRGNEQYF.

This clone was picked up one time. This chain connects TRBV5-1 to TRBJ2-6; D is perhaps TRBD2 (6 bases). The CDR3 is 17 residues long. Trimming took off 1 base at V and 2 bases at J, with 13 bases between the two ends. CDR1 and CDR2 (germline): SGHRS, YFSETQ. The CDR3 spells CASSLTSGEPGANVLTF. The CDR3 nucleotides read TGCGCCAGCAGCTTGACGTCGGGGGAGCCTGGGGCCAACGTCCTGACTTTC.

V usage is TRBV7-2 and J usage is TRBJ2-5, with TRBD1 as a possible D gene (6 bases). Trimming shortened V by 5 bases and J by 4 bases, and 29 bases separated the two germline ends. This CDR3 region has 19 residues. From germline, CDR1 is SGHTA and CDR2 FQGNSA. The CDR3: CASSNRGGLGVGFRETQYF. For the CDR3, the DNA is TGTGCCAGCAGCAACAGAGGGGGTTTGGGGGTCGGGTTTAGAGAGACCCAGTACTTC.

The chain uses TRBV5-6 and TRBJ2-1, with a possible D match to TRBD2 (7 bases). V lost 7 bases, J lost 7 bases, and 24 bases lay in between. From germline, CDR1 is SGHDT and CDR2 YYEEEE. This CDR3 is 16 amino acids long. CDR3 DNA sequence: TGTGCCAGCGAGGAGGGGGGGGCAACCAGTCGTAATGAGCAGTTCTTC. It encodes CASEEGGATSRNEQFF.

This clone was seen a few times. The chain couples TRBV19 to TRBJ2-1; 8 bases are shared with TRBD2. The trim removed 2 bases at V and 5 bases at J, leaving 2 bases unmatched. CDR1 is LNHDA and CDR2 is SQIVND in the germline V gene (reference sequence). The CDR3 is 14 residues long. The CDR3 sequence is CASSISGGNNEQFF. As DNA, the CDR3 is TGTGCCAGTAGTATAAGCGGGGGCAACAATGAGCAGTTCTTC.

This rearrangement joins TRBV5-1 to TRBJ1-3, with a weak D call TRBD1 (5 bases). Germline-derived CDR1 and CDR2 are SGHRS and YFSETQ. The CDR3 runs 11 residues. V lost 2 bases and J 8 bases, leaving 5 bases between the germline ends. The CDR3 sequence is CASSLGDTIYF. The CDR3 region has the DNA TGCGCCAGCAGCTTAGGGGACACCATATATTTT.

This chain joins TRBV7-7 and TRBJ1-1; no reliable D call. This CDR3 contains 12 residues. Germline values: CDR1 SSHAT, CDR2 FNYEAQ (reference sequence). V shed 5 bases and J shed 5 bases, with 9 bases lying between them. The CDR3 here is CASSPLQTEAFF. The CDR3, as DNA: TGTGCCAGCAGCCCCCTCCAGACTGAAGCTTTCTTT.

In DNA, the CDR3 is TGTGCCAGCAGTGAAGGGACAGTGAACTATGGCTACACCTTC. Encoded protein: CASSEGTVNYGYTF. The J gene is TRBJ1-2, the V gene TRBV6-1, with D tentatively TRBD1 (6 bases). The germline V gene has CDR1 MNHNS and CDR2 SASEGT. The ends were cut back, 1 base at V and 2 bases at J, with 8 bases in the middle. The CDR3 has 14 residues.

The rearrangement links TRBV18 to TRBJ2-1, with D possibly being TRBD1 (5 bases). Germline V gives CDR1 KGHSH, CDR2 LQKENI. The CDR3 is 16 residues long. The V gene lost 0 bases and the J gene lost 3 bases, with 12 bases spanning the gap. The CDR3 is CASSPPGKGNYNEQFF. As DNA, the CDR3 is TGTGCCAGCTCACCACCGGGGAAGGGGAACTACAATGAGCAGTTCTTC.

The chain is built from TRBV10-3 and TRBJ1-1; 7 bases map to TRBD1. The CDR3 length is 14 residues. Germline V gene sequence: CDR1 ENHRY, CDR2 SYGVKD. V was pared by 2 bases and J by 0 bases, with 0 bases of the junction left unmatched. CDR3 nucleotides: TGTGCCATCAGTGAGCAGGGGGTGAACACTGAAGCTTTCTTT. Translated: CAISEQGVNTEAFF.